One and the same sample provided the 31 T cell receptor beta chains below, sequenced in a study of OX40 agonist ivuxolimab in advanced cancers. Repertoires were generated with immunoSEQ multiplex PCR, while TCRdb's copy carries only in-frame clones and drops some. The table lists approximately 60,000 clones, around 87% of them singletons. Sample: CD4+ or CD8+ T cells sorted from blood, taken in a trial of the OX40 agonist ivuxolimab. These receptors originate from an adult with an advanced solid tumor such as melanoma, head and neck, liver or kidney cancer.

This chain connects TRBV30 to TRBJ1-1, with D maybe TRBD1 (5 bases). Trimming stripped 3 bases from V and 3 bases from J, with 11 bases between. CDR1 GTSNPN and CDR2 SVGIG come from the germline V gene (reference sequence). The CDR3 extends over 13 amino acids. The CDR3 bases are TGTGCCTGGAGCTGGGACCAAGACACTGAAGCTTTCTTT. Amino acids: CAWSWDQDTEAFF.

The rearrangement links TRBV18 to TRBJ1-2; unclear D gene. Germline V gene lookup returns CDR1 KGHSH and CDR2 LQKENI. This CDR3 has 13 amino acids. V was cut by 3 bases and J by 2 bases, with 7 bases left in between. The CDR3 region is CASSPDGNYGYTF. The CDR3, as DNA: TGTGCCAGCTCACCGGACGGGAACTATGGCTACACCTTC.

A remark on this clone: At one of its ends the junction is not consistent with the germline gene, which may arise from a read error. The CDR3 DNA follows: TGTGCCAGCAGCTTGAGACCGACCGGGAACACTGAAGCTTTCTTT. Translation: CASSLRPTGNTEAFF. The chain employs TRBV5-3 and TRBJ1-1; D remains unclear. TRBV5-3 counts as an open reading frame of uncertain function. The CDR3 has 15 residues.

This chain uses TRBV7-3 with TRBJ2-2; 9 bases are a match to TRBD1. Trimming removed 0 bases from V and 6 bases from J; junction bases left unmatched: 5. This CDR3 is 16 amino acids long. Germline lookup yields CDR1 SGHTA and CDR2 FQGTGA. The CDR3: CASSLTGQGGSGELFF. In DNA, the CDR3 is TGTGCCAGCAGCTTAACGGGACAGGGAGGATCCGGGGAGCTGTTTTTT.

This sequence joins TRBV6-1 and TRBJ2-1; D uncertain. The germline V and J ends were trimmed by 6 bases and 1 base, with 10 bases remaining between them. The CDR3 totals 14 residues. Germline CDR1 is MNHNS and CDR2 is SASEGT. This CDR3 is CASRAVGSYNEQFF. In nucleotides, the CDR3 is TGTGCCAGCAGGGCAGTGGGGTCCTACAATGAGCAGTTCTTC.

The V call is TRBV6-5, the J call TRBJ1-1; 8 positions agree with TRBD1. CDR1 is MNHEY and CDR2 is SVGAGI in the germline V gene. The CDR3 sequence is 13 residues long. The ends lost 6 bases at V and 8 bases at J; junction bases unmatched: 8. CDR3 sequence (DNA): TGTGCCAGCAGACCAGGGGGCGTAGAGGAAGCTTTCTTT. Its protein is CASRPGGVEEAFF.

The V and J genes are TRBV7-2 and TRBJ2-7; tentatively, D is TRBD1 (6 bases). The V and J ends lost 2 bases and 1 base respectively, with 12 bases between them. This CDR3 is built from 15 residues. Germline CDR1 and CDR2: SGHTA and FQGNSA. The CDR3 loop reads CASSLRGTGSYEQYF. CDR3 bases: TGTGCCAGCAGCTTACGGGGAACAGGGTCCTACGAGCAGTACTTC.

The CDR3 loop is CASSPDLDQPQHF. DNA of the CDR3: TGTGCCAGCTCACCAGACTTAGATCAGCCCCAGCATTTT. The J gene is TRBJ1-5, the V gene TRBV18, with no clear D. Germline CDR1 KGHSH, CDR2 LQKENI. The CDR3 extends over 13 amino acids. Deletions cut 2 bases from V and 5 bases from J, with 7 bases between. Variable domain in full (rest from reference TRBV18 and TRBJ1-5): NAGVMQNPRHLVRRRGQEARLRCSPMKGHSHVYWYRQLPEEGLKFMVYLQKENIIDESGMPKERFSAEFPKEGPSILRIQQVVRGDSAAYFCASSPDLDQPQHFGDGTRLSIL.

The rearrangement joins TRBV27 to TRBJ1-6, with D maybe TRBD1 (6 bases). With 0 bases removed from V and 10 bases from J, the gap between germline ends came to 13 bases. Germline lookup yields CDR1 MNHEY and CDR2 SMNVEV (reference sequence). CDR3 length: 15 amino acids. The CDR3, as DNA: TGTGCCAGCAGTTTATCGGGACAAGGGATATCACCCCTCCACTTT. This gives the protein CASSLSGQGISPLHF.

The chain is built from TRBV6-1 and TRBJ1-5; maybe TRBD1 (5 bases). Germline CDR1 reads MNHNS; CDR2 reads SASEGT. Trimming took 6 bases from V and 0 from J, leaving 12 bases between them. The CDR3 sequence is 15 residues long. The CDR3 nucleotides read TGTGCCAGCAGGGAGGGGATTAATAGCAATCAGCCCCAGCATTTT. The encoded protein is CASREGINSNQPQHF.

About this clone itself: One end of the junction is discordant with germline, which a read error may explain. The chain combines TRBV2 with TRBJ2-1; no firm D call. Germline CDR1 SNHLY, CDR2 FYNNEI. CDR3 length equals 14 residues. The CDR3 here is CASAGVMDGNGQFF. The CDR3 DNA is TGTGCCAGCGCTGGGGTCATGGACGGCAATGGGCAGTTCTTC. Supplemented by reference TRBV2 and TRBJ2-1, the full variable domain reads EPEVTQTPSHQVTQMGQEVILRCVPISNHLYFYWYRQILGQKVEFLVSFYNNEISEKSEIFDDQFSVERPDGSNFTLKIRSTKLEDSAMYFCASAGVMDGNGQFFGPGTRLTVL.

This clone was observed once. The chain joins TRBV6-5 to TRBJ1-4; 7 nucleotides match TRBD1. CDR1 is MNHEY, CDR2 SVGAGI, per germline. This CDR3 has 14 amino acids. Trimming removed 7 bases from V and 7 bases from J; junction bases left unmatched: 9. The CDR3 DNA follows: TGTGCCAGCACTCGGACACAGGGGAGTGAAAAACTGTTTTTT. It encodes CASTRTQGSEKLFF.

This clone was detected only a few times. The V call is TRBV5-8, the J call TRBJ1-1, with D perhaps matching TRBD1 (6 bases). Germline-derived CDR1 and CDR2 are SGHTS and YDEGEE. The CDR3 runs to 14 residues. Deletions cut 2 bases from V and 5 bases from J, with 13 bases between. DNA for the CDR3: TGTGCCAGCAGCTTCGGGGGGCTCGAGACTGAAGCTTTCTTT. Its translation: CASSFGGLETEAFF. The whole variable domain, filled in from reference TRBV5-8 and TRBJ1-1, reads EAGVTQSPTHLIKTRGQQATLRCSPISGHTSVYWYQQALGLGLQFLLWYDEGEERNRGNFPPRFSGRQFPNYSSELNVNALELEDSALYLCASSFGGLETEAFFGQGTRLTVV.

The chain carries TRBV6-1 and TRBJ1-6; D is unresolved. The germline V gene has CDR1 MNHNS and CDR2 SASEGT. The CDR3 spans 11 residues. Trimming took 4 bases from V and 10 from J, leaving 5 bases between them. CDR3 nucleotide sequence: TGTGCCAGCAGTGCCAAATCACCCCTCCACTTT. Encoded protein: CASSAKSPLHF.

This sequence joins TRBV6-5 and TRBJ1-1; D possibly corresponds to TRBD1 (6 bases). The CDR3 runs 13 residues. Germline V gives CDR1 MNHEY, CDR2 SVGAGI. V was trimmed by 5 bases and J by 8 bases, leaving 15 bases between them. CDR3 residues: CASSLTGSGEAFF. The CDR3 DNA sequence: TGTGCCAGCAGTCTAACAGGGAGTGGGGAAGCTTTCTTT.

The sample holds one count of this clone. The chain employs TRBV11-3 and TRBJ2-7; D is undetermined. This CDR3 has 14 amino acids. Trimming left V 0 bases short and J 4 bases short, with 10 bases between. CDR1 is SGHNT, CDR2 YENEEA, per germline. The CDR3 region is CASSLDLIGYEQYF. The CDR3 DNA reads TGTGCCAGCAGCTTAGATCTCATAGGGTACGAGCAGTACTTC. The whole variable domain, filled in from reference TRBV11-3 and TRBJ2-7, reads EAGVVQSPRYKIIEKKQPVAFWCNPISGHNTLYWYLQNLGQGPELLIRYENEEAVDDSQLPKDRFSAERLKGVDSTLKIQPAELGDSAVYLCASSLDLIGYEQYFGPGTRLTVT.

This rearrangement joins TRBV5-1 to TRBJ1-2; 10 bases agree with TRBD1. After removal of 6 bases from V and 3 bases from J, the junction contained 17 bases not matched to a gene. CDR1 and CDR2 from the germline V gene are SGHRS and YFSETQ. The CDR3 is made up of 18 amino acids. The CDR3 DNA is TGCGCCAGCACCTCCCAAGACAGGGGGCCCGATCGGGACTATGGCTACACCTTC. It translates to CASTSQDRGPDRDYGYTF.

The rearrangement uses TRBV6-5 and TRBJ1-4; TRBD1 matches at 7 bases. CDR3 length: 16 amino acids. Germline V gives CDR1 MNHEY, CDR2 SVGAGI. Losses at the gene ends were 6 bases for V and 0 bases for J; bases not matched to a gene: 7. The CDR3 region has the DNA TGTGCCAGCAGATACAGGGGAGGAACAACTAATGAAAAACTGTTTTTT. Amino acid sequence: CASRYRGGTTNEKLFF.

The chain uses TRBV9 and TRBJ2-1; 11 bases are a match to TRBD2. The CDR3 totals 15 residues. The V gene end was trimmed by 3 bases and the J gene end by 4 bases; junction bases not matched to a gene: 3. Germline V gives CDR1 SGDLS, CDR2 YYNGEE. The CDR3 DNA sequence: TGTGCCAGCAGCGCGACTAGCGGGGCTTACAATGAGCAGTTCTTC. It yields the protein CASSATSGAYNEQFF.

In its sample, this clone was seen a few times. The genes are TRBV11-3 and TRBJ2-2; D may be TRBD2 (5 bases). V lost 3 bases, J lost 2 bases, and 13 bases lay in between. This CDR3 region has 16 residues. Per germline, CDR1 SGHNT and CDR2 YENEEA. CDR3 bases: TGTGCCAGCAGCTTGTGGACGGGGAACAACACCGGGGAGCTGTTTTTT. It encodes CASSLWTGNNTGELFF.

CDR3 DNA sequence: TGTGCCAGCAGCTACCAGGGGGGGGCCGGGGAGACCCAGTACTTC. It is translated as CASSYQGGAGETQYF. The V call is TRBV7-2, the J call TRBJ2-5, with D perhaps being TRBD1 or TRBD2 (7 bases each). This CDR3 contains 15 residues. V was trimmed by 4 bases and J by 5 bases, leaving 17 bases between them. The germline V gene has CDR1 SGHTA and CDR2 FQGNSA.

V and J are TRBV14 and TRBJ2-1; 12 nucleotides line up with TRBD2. The V gene end was trimmed by 4 bases and the J gene end by 1 base; junction bases not matched to a gene: 5. CDR3 length equals 17 residues. Germline CDR1 is SGHDN and CDR2 is FVKESK. This CDR3 reads CASSRSLAGGSYNEQFF. The CDR3 nucleotides read TGTGCCAGCAGCCGATCACTAGCGGGAGGTTCCTACAATGAGCAGTTCTTC.

V usage is TRBV7-9 and J usage is TRBJ2-5; 7 positions match TRBD2. The CDR3 runs 14 residues. The V gene end was trimmed by 7 bases and the J gene end by 3 bases; junction bases not matched to a gene: 8. Germline V lookup: CDR1 SEHNR, CDR2 FQNEAQ (reference sequence). DNA for the CDR3: TGTGCCAGCACCGCGGGGGTGGTAAAAGAGACCCAGTACTTC. Translated: CASTAGVVKETQYF.

J is TRBJ2-5 and V is TRBV7-2, with 9 bases lining up with TRBD1. The J call may be faulty, since TRBJ2-7 better matches the DNA end. The CDR3 is 14 residues long. Germline V gene lookup returns CDR1 SGHTA and CDR2 FQGNSA. CDR3 bases: TGTGCCAGCACCATCACAGGGGGCTCCCTCGAGCAGTACTTC. Translating gives CASTITGGSLEQYF.

The rearrangement links TRBV19 to TRBJ2-7; 10 nucleotides line up with TRBD2. CDR1 is LNHDA and CDR2 is SQIVND in the germline V gene (reference sequence). CDR3 length equals 16 residues. After removal of 0 bases from V and 1 base from J, the junction contained 3 bases not matched to a gene. The CDR3 coding sequence is TGTGCCAGTAGTATAGAAGCGGGGGGGCCGTCCTACGAGCAGTACTTC. Encoded protein: CASSIEAGGPSYEQYF.

The gene calls are TRBV5-1 and TRBJ2-5, with D possibly called TRBD1 or TRBD2 (5 bases each). Germline lookup yields CDR1 SGHRS and CDR2 YFSETQ. V lost 1 base and J 1 base, leaving 8 bases between the germline ends. The CDR3 consists of 14 residues. CDR3 residues: CASSLMRGQETQYF. CDR3 sequence (DNA): TGCGCCAGCAGCTTGATGAGGGGCCAAGAGACCCAGTACTTC.

The chain couples TRBV18 to TRBJ2-6, with TRBD2 matching over 7 bases. The length of the CDR3 is 18 residues. Germline V gives CDR1 KGHSH, CDR2 LQKENI. Trimming cost V 4 bases and J 0 bases; bases outside gene matches: 9. DNA of the CDR3: TGTGCCAGCTCACGCCCTTTGGGGGGGAACTCTGGGGCCAACGTCCTGACTTTC. This encodes CASSRPLGGNSGANVLTF.

Written as DNA, the CDR3 is TGTGCCAGCAGCTTATTCGACAGCTCCTACGAGCAGTACTTC. Its translation: CASSLFDSSYEQYF. V and J are TRBV7-6 and TRBJ2-7, with a tentative D call TRBD1 (5 bases). This CDR3 spans 14 amino acids. CDR1 SGHVS and CDR2 FNYEAQ come from the germline V gene. With 2 bases removed from V and 0 bases from J, the gap between germline ends came to 8 bases.

The rearrangement uses TRBV18 and TRBJ2-7; no clear D. The CDR3 consists of 11 residues. Germline loops: CDR1 KGHSH, CDR2 LQKENI. V lost 4 bases and J 8 bases, leaving 9 bases between the germline ends. CDR3 loop: CASSHKEQQYF. In nucleotides, the CDR3 is TGTGCCAGCTCACACAAGGAACAGCAGTACTTC. The entire variable domain, with the rest obtained from reference TRBV18 and TRBJ2-7, is as follows: NAGVMQNPRHLVRRRGQEARLRCSPMKGHSHVYWYRQLPEEGLKFMVYLQKENIIDESGMPKERFSAEFPKEGPSILRIQQVVRGDSAAYFCASSHKEQQYFGPGTRLTVT.

V gene TRBV6-5 combines with J gene TRBJ2-1; D perhaps matches TRBD2 (6 bases). The germline gives CDR1 MNHEY, CDR2 SVGAGI. The CDR3 length is 14 residues. V was pared by 6 bases and J by 4 bases, with 13 bases between. The CDR3 DNA reads as TGTGCCAGCAGCCCCTGGGGGGATTACAATGAGCAGTTCTTC. Its protein product is CASSPWGDYNEQFF.

V usage is TRBV5-5 and J usage is TRBJ2-5; no firm D call. This CDR3 is built from 14 residues. The germline CDR1 and CDR2 sequences are SGHKS and YYEKEE (reference sequence). Trimming removed 4 bases from V and 1 base from J, with 11 bases in between. CDR3 sequence (DNA): TGTGCCAGCAGCCCCAGTCCTAGCCAAGAGACCCAGTACTTC. This codes for CASSPSPSQETQYF. Looking up the rest from reference TRBV5-5 and TRBJ2-5 gives the full variable domain: DAGVTQSPTHLIKTRGQQVTLRCSPISGHKSVSWYQQVLGQGPQFIFQYYEKEERGRGNFPDRFSARQFPNYSSELNVNALLLGDSALYLCASSPSPSQETQYFGPGTRLLVL.